Below, 29 T cell receptor beta chains from the same sample are listed, as sequenced in a study of memory CD4+ T cells and cytomegalovirus serostatus. The sort gate was single viable CD3+CD4+CD8-CD45RO+ cells for memory CD4+ T cells. Profiling relied on immunoSEQ multiplex PCR, and the TCRdb table lists in-frame clones only, not all of them. This sample yields tens of thousands of clones, of which about 70% are seen a single time; roughly 1.2% belongs to the top ten. The material sequenced was memory CD4+ T cells from blood. These receptors came from an adult in good health and CMV-seropositive.

This rearrangement joins TRBV7-8 to TRBJ1-2; D gene uncertain. The germline gives CDR1 SGHVS, CDR2 FQNEAQ. Trimming pared 1 base from V and 2 bases from J, leaving 8 bases between. The CDR3 length is 14 residues. CDR3 nucleotides: TGTGCCAGCAGCTTAGTGATTGGAAACTATGGCTACACCTTC. Encoded protein: CASSLVIGNYGYTF.

The chain links TRBV7-9 to TRBJ2-7; 13 bases are shared with TRBD2. V lost 5 bases to trimming and J lost 7 bases; unmatched junction nucleotides: 8. Germline V gene lookup returns CDR1 SEHNR and CDR2 FQNEAQ (reference sequence). The CDR3 contains 15 residues. The CDR3 DNA reads as TGTGCCAGCAGCCCGCCGGGACTAGCGGGGTCGGAGCAGTACTTC. Translated, it gives CASSPPGLAGSEQYF.

The chain has TRBV7-2 and TRBJ1-2; D gene unclear. The germline V and J ends were trimmed by 2 bases and 4 bases, with 8 bases remaining between them. CDR1 SGHTA and CDR2 FQGNSA come from the germline V gene. The CDR3 totals 13 residues. In DNA form, the CDR3 reads TGTGCCAGCAGCTTATCGCCGACCTATGGCTACACCTTC. It encodes CASSLSPTYGYTF. The whole variable domain, remainder taken from reference TRBV7-2 and TRBJ1-2, is GAGVSQSPSNKVTEKGKDVELRCDPISGHTALYWYRQSLGQGLEFLIYFQGNSAPDKSGLPSDRFSAERTGGSVSTLTIQRTQQEDSAVYLCASSLSPTYGYTFGSGTRLTVV.

This clone was counted between two and nine times. This chain links TRBV5-4 with TRBJ1-1; 7 bases are a match to TRBD1. The CDR3 runs to 14 residues. J gave up 3 bases and V 1 base, and 3 bases lay outside the gene matches. CDR1 and CDR2 (germline): SGHNT, YYREEE (reference sequence). The CDR3 loop is CASSLTGVDTEAFF. In DNA, the CDR3 is TGTGCCAGCAGCTTGACAGGGGTGGACACTGAAGCTTTCTTT.

The chain links TRBV19 to TRBJ1-2, with TRBD1 as a possible D gene (5 bases). The CDR3 totals 12 residues. Germline values: CDR1 LNHDA, CDR2 SQIVND (reference sequence). The V end was cut by 4 bases, the J end by 8 bases, with 11 bases between. In DNA form, the CDR3 reads TGTGCCAGTAGTAAACTACAGGAGGGCTACACCTTC. Its translation is CASSKLQEGYTF.

The V gene is TRBV29-1, the J gene TRBJ1-1; D perhaps matches TRBD1 (5 bases). The V end was cut by 4 bases, the J end by 9 bases, with 18 bases between. Looked up from germline, CDR1 is SQVTM and CDR2 is ANQGSEA. The CDR3 has 13 residues. In nucleotides, the CDR3 is TGCAGCGTTGGTCGGGACGCCGGCGGGAAAGCTTTCTTT. It codes for CSVGRDAGGKAFF.

The genes are TRBV18 and TRBJ1-1; no clear D gene. V lost 0 bases and J 1 base, leaving 9 bases between the germline ends. Germline-derived CDR1 and CDR2 are KGHSH and LQKENI. The length of the CDR3 is 15 residues. The CDR3 loop reads CASSPPSEGNTEAFF. In nucleotides, the CDR3 is TGTGCCAGCTCACCACCTTCAGAGGGGAACACTGAAGCTTTCTTT.

The chain joins TRBV7-3 to TRBJ2-1; TRBD2 matches at 9 bases. This CDR3 comprises 15 residues. The germline V gene encodes CDR1 SGHTA and CDR2 FQGTGA. J was trimmed by 3 bases and V by 5 bases; bases with no gene match: 5. The CDR3 DNA reads as TGTGCCAGCAGCATGATAGCGGGGGACTACAATGAGCAGTTCTTC. Its protein is CASSMIAGDYNEQFF. Together with reference TRBV7-3 and TRBJ2-1, the CDR3 gives the full variable domain: GAGVSQTPSNKVTEKGKYVELRCDPISGHTALYWYRQSLGQGPEFLIYFQGTGAADDSGLPNDRFFAVRPEGSVSTLKIQRTERGDSAVYLCASSMIAGDYNEQFFGPGTRLTVL.

Worth noting for this clone: The same CDR3 can be traced to other DNA sequences in this sample. V is TRBV2 and J is TRBJ1-4; TRBD1 matches 10 bases. The CDR3 consists of 14 residues. The V segment lost 6 bases and the J segment 6 bases; nucleotides outside the gene matches: 4. Germline-derived CDR1 and CDR2 are SNHLY and FYNNEI. The CDR3 region is CASSTGTGDEKLFF. The CDR3 DNA sequence: TGTGCCAGCAGCACTGGGACAGGGGATGAAAAACTGTTTTTT.

The chain employs TRBV6-6 and TRBJ2-1, with no clear D. Between the trimmed V and J ends, which lost 4 bases and 7 bases, there was a span of 5 bases. Looked up from germline, CDR1 is MNHNY and CDR2 is SVGAGI (reference sequence). The CDR3 covers 11 residues. CDR3 region: CASSLKNEQFF. CDR3 coding DNA: TGTGCCAGCAGTTTGAAGAATGAGCAGTTCTTC.

This sequence joins TRBV7-2 and TRBJ1-1; no clear D gene. CDR3 length: 13 amino acids. Trimming cost V 3 bases and J 1 base, with 6 bases left between them. Germline CDR1 is SGHTA and CDR2 is FQGNSA. DNA for the CDR3: TGTGCCAGCAGCTTGCCAGCGAACACTGAAGCTTTCTTT. Protein sequence: CASSLPANTEAFF. Combining the CDR3 with reference TRBV7-2 and TRBJ1-1 gives the whole variable domain GAGVSQSPSNKVTEKGKDVELRCDPISGHTALYWYRQSLGQGLEFLIYFQGNSAPDKSGLPSDRFSAERTGGSVSTLTIQRTQQEDSAVYLCASSLPANTEAFFGQGTRLTVV.

The J gene is TRBJ1-2, the V gene TRBV5-6; TRBD1 aligns across 8 bases. The CDR3 is made up of 14 amino acids. With V trimmed by 3 bases and J by 2 bases, 3 bases remained unmatched. The germline V gene has CDR1 SGHDT and CDR2 YYEEEE. DNA for the CDR3: TGTGCCAGCAGCTGGGGACAGGAAAACTATGGCTACACCTTC. Amino acids: CASSWGQENYGYTF.

This sequence joins TRBV6-5 and TRBJ1-2; TRBD1 is a possible D gene (6 bases). Germline V gives CDR1 MNHEY, CDR2 SVGAGI. The CDR3 loop spans 14 amino acids. The ends were cut back, 7 bases at V and 7 bases at J, with 19 bases in the middle. The DNA of the CDR3 is TGTGCCAGCACCGATGGCCAGGGGCGGGGTGGCTACACCTTC. Its translation is CASTDGQGRGGYTF.

This chain connects TRBV2 to TRBJ2-2; D may correspond to TRBD1 or TRBD2 (5 bases each). This CDR3 contains 12 residues. Between the trimmed V and J ends, which lost 6 bases and 6 bases, there was a span of 8 bases. Germline CDR1 and CDR2: SNHLY and FYNNEI. The CDR3: CASRLGAGELFF. The CDR3, as DNA: TGTGCCAGCAGACTAGGGGCCGGGGAGCTGTTTTTT.

The rearrangement joins TRBV6-1 to TRBJ1-4, with D possibly being TRBD1 (6 bases). This CDR3 is 15 amino acids long. Germline V gene sequence: CDR1 MNHNS, CDR2 SASEGT. V was pared by 6 bases and J by 7 bases, with 18 bases between. CDR3 residues: CASSQNRAVSEKLFF. The CDR3 region has the DNA TGTGCCAGCAGCCAGAACAGGGCCGTCAGTGAAAAACTGTTTTTT.

The chain carries TRBV5-1 and TRBJ2-3, with 8 bases fitting TRBD1. After removal of 6 bases from V and 1 base from J, the junction contained 4 bases not matched to a gene. Germline V gene lookup returns CDR1 SGHRS and CDR2 YFSETQ. CDR3 length: 14 residues. In DNA, the CDR3 is TGCGCCAGCACACCGACAGGGGGCACAGATACGCAGTATTTT. This encodes CASTPTGGTDTQYF.

This clone has only a few counts. The chain couples TRBV21-1 to TRBJ2-7. TRBV21-1 is termed a pseudogene. CDR3 length equals 13 residues. CDR3 residues: CATPHESSYEQYF. CDR3 in DNA: TGTGCCACTCCACACGAGAGCTCCTACGAGCAGTACTTC.

The chain has TRBV5-1 and TRBJ1-2; D uncertain. V was shortened by 4 bases and J by 0 bases, with 13 bases between the two germline ends. CDR1 is SGHRS and CDR2 is YFSETQ in the germline V gene. The CDR3 runs to 15 residues. The CDR3 DNA reads TGCGCCAGCAGCGTGGGCTTGGTGTCTAACTATGGCTACACCTTC. Translation gives CASSVGLVSNYGYTF.

This clone has just a few counts. Here the CDR3 DNA reads TGTGCCAGCAGCCCCCTAACGGGGGGGTTCTACGAGCAGTACTTC. Translation gives CASSPLTGGFYEQYF. The chain links TRBV7-9 to TRBJ2-7; 8 bases line up with TRBD2. This CDR3 contains 15 residues. Trimming cost V 5 bases and J 3 bases; bases outside gene matches: 9. Germline V CDR1 and CDR2: SEHNR, FQNEAQ (reference sequence).

There are a few counts of this clone. CDR3 sequence reads: CASSLWPSNSPLHF. The CDR3 DNA is TGTGCCAGCAGCTTGTGGCCCAGTAATTCACCCCTCCACTTT. The chain employs TRBV7-2 and TRBJ1-6; D not resolved. V lost 3 bases, J lost 6 bases, and 9 bases lay in between. This CDR3 has 14 amino acids. Per the germline V gene, CDR1 is SGHTA and CDR2 is FQGNSA.

This clone turned up a few times. The chain joins TRBV2 to TRBJ1-4; D not resolved. The CDR3 is 13 amino acids. Per the germline V gene, CDR1 is SNHLY and CDR2 is FYNNEI. Trimming stripped 4 bases from V and 3 bases from J, with 6 bases between. CDR3 in amino acids: CASSGEANEKLFF. The CDR3 bases are TGTGCCAGCAGTGGTGAAGCTAATGAAAAACTGTTTTTT. Full variable domain (missing parts from reference TRBV2 and TRBJ1-4): EPEVTQTPSHQVTQMGQEVILRCVPISNHLYFYWYRQILGQKVEFLVSFYNNEISEKSEIFDDQFSVERPDGSNFTLKIRSTKLEDSAMYFCASSGEANEKLFFGSGTQLSVL.

The chain combines TRBV2 with TRBJ2-5; no firm D call. The V gene lost 7 bases and the J gene lost 4 bases, with 13 bases spanning the gap. The CDR3 has 13 amino acids. The germline CDR1 and CDR2 sequences are SNHLY and FYNNEI. The CDR3 DNA follows: TGTGCCAGCACCAATTTGAACGCAGAGACCCAGTACTTC. As protein: CASTNLNAETQYF.

The V and J genes are TRBV6-5 and TRBJ2-3; D uncertain. CDR3 length: 12 residues. Germline V gives CDR1 MNHEY, CDR2 SVGAGI. The V end lost 4 bases, the J end lost 5 bases, and 7 bases lay between the germline ends. In DNA form, the CDR3 reads TGTGCCAGCAGTTCATCTAGAGATACGCAGTATTTT. This sequence encodes CASSSSRDTQYF.

The chain links TRBV12-1 to TRBJ2-4. TRBV12-1 is a listed pseudogene. The CDR3 is 12 residues long. In DNA form, the CDR3 reads TGTGCCAGCAGCTTCCTTGACCTCCATGAGTACTTC. The encoded protein is CASSFLDLHEYF.

J is TRBJ2-6 and V is TRBV19, with 9 bases identical to TRBD1. Looked up from germline, CDR1 is LNHDA and CDR2 is SQIVND (reference sequence). Trimming at V came to 2 bases and at J to 0 bases, leaving 5 bases not matched to a gene. This CDR3 spans 18 amino acids. The CDR3: CASSILPGQGSGANVLTF. The CDR3 nucleotides read TGTGCCAGTAGTATACTACCGGGACAGGGCTCTGGGGCCAACGTCCTGACTTTC.

The chain combines TRBV13 with TRBJ2-1; D is possibly TRBD2 (5 bases). Trimming shortened V by 1 base and J by 8 bases, and 9 bases separated the two germline ends. Germline CDR1 is PRHDT and CDR2 is FYEKMQ (reference sequence). This CDR3 has 13 residues. CDR3 loop: CASSLVAWDEQFF. DNA of the CDR3: TGTGCCAGCAGCTTAGTAGCGTGGGATGAGCAGTTCTTC.

This chain links TRBV4-3 with TRBJ2-5; D remains unclear. The CDR3 has 16 amino acids. Trimming cost V 4 bases and J 5 bases, with 20 bases left between them. Germline V gives CDR1 LGHNA, CDR2 YSLEER. DNA of the CDR3: TGCGCCAGCAGCCGAAACCCTCCCGCGACCGTGGAGACCCAGTACTTC. Translation: CASSRNPPATVETQYF.

V and J are TRBV9 and TRBJ2-3; D uncertain. The CDR3 has 14 amino acids. Germline V CDR1 and CDR2: SGDLS, YYNGEE. V was pared by 4 bases and J by 0 bases, with 9 bases between. CDR3 nucleotides: TGTGCCAGCAGCCCCAACCCCAGCACAGATACGCAGTATTTT. Its protein product is CASSPNPSTDTQYF.

The chain has TRBV4-1 and TRBJ1-1; D is undetermined. The CDR3 runs 15 residues. Germline lookup yields CDR1 MGHRA and CDR2 YSYEKL. The V and J ends lost 1 base and 4 bases respectively, with 13 bases between them. The CDR3 loop is CASSQGPTGSTEAFF. CDR3 DNA sequence: TGCGCCAGCAGCCAAGGGCCTACGGGGTCCACTGAAGCTTTCTTT.